This TCR beta chain was profiled in a study of early T cells in non-severe SARS-CoV-2 infection. The wider study: Investigators sequenced bulk RNA drawn from unsorted whole blood, and chains remained unpaired.

TCRdb called the 5' RACE reads again in MiXCR, with one record for every CDR3 protein. Among fewer than 60,000 distinct CDR3 sequences listed, approximately 10% were seen once. In its sample, this clonotype was seen many times. This TCR was sampled from an adult who was a healthcare worker with PCR-confirmed SARS-CoV-2 infection or an uninfected control (not recorded which). Sequencing was done on a sample of whole blood.

In nucleotides, the CDR3 is TGCAGTGCTGGGGGGCATAGCACAGATACGCAGTATTTT. It codes for CSAGGHSTDTQYF. This chain uses TRBV20-1 with TRBJ2-3; D tentatively reads TRBD1 or TRBD2 (6 bases each). CDR3 size: 13 residues. Trimming removed 5 bases from V and 0 bases from J, with 9 bases in between. Germline lookup yields CDR1 DFQATT and CDR2 SNEGSKA (reference sequence).